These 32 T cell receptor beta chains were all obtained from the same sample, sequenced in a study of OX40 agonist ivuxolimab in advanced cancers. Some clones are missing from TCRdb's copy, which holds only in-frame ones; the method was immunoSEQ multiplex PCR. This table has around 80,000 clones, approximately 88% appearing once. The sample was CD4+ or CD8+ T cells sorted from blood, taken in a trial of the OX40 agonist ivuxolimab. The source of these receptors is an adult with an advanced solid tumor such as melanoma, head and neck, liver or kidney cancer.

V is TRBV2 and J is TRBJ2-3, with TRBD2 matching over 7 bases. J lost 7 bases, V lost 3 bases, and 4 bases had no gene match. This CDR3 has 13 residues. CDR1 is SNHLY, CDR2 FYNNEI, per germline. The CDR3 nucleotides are TGTGCCAGCAGTGATACTAGCGCTTATACGCAGTATTTT. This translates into CASSDTSAYTQYF.

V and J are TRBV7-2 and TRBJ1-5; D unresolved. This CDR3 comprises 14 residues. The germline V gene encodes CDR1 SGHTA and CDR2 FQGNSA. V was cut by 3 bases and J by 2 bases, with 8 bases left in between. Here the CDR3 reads CASSFGEGNQPQHF. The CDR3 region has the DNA TGTGCCAGCAGCTTTGGGGAGGGCAATCAGCCCCAGCATTTT.

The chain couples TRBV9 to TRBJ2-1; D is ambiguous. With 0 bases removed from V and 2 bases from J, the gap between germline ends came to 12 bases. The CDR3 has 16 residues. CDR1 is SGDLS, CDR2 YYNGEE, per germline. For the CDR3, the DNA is TGTGCCAGCAGCGTAGACTGGGTGGGGACCTACAATGAGCAGTTCTTC. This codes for CASSVDWVGTYNEQFF.

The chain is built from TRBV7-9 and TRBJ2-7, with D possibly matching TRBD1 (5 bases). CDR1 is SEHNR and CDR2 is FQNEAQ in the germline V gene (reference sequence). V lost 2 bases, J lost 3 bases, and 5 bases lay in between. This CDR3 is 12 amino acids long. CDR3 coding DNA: TGTGCCAGCAGCTTACAGGGCTACGAGCAGTACGTC. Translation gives CASSLQGYEQYV.

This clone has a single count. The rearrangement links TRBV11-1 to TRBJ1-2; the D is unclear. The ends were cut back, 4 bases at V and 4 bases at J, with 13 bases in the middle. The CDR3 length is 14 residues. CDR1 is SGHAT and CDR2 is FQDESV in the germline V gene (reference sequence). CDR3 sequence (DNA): TGTGCCAGCAGCTCCCTCGGCGGAGGCTATGGCTACACCTTC. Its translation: CASSSLGGGYGYTF.

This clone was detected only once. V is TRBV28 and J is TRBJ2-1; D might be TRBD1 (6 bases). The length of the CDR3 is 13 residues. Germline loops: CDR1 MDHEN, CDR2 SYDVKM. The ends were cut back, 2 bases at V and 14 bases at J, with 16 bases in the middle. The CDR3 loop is CASSLVGGRFKFF. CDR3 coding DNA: TGTGCCAGCAGTTTAGTTGGGGGCCGTTTTAAGTTCTTC.

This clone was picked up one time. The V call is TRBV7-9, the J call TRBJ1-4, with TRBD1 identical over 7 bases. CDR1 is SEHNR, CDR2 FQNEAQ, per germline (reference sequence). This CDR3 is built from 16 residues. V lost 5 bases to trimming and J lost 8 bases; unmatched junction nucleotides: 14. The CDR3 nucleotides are TGTGCCAGCAGCCTGCGGTTGGGACAGAAACGAGAAAAACTGTTTTTT. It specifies CASSLRLGQKREKLFF. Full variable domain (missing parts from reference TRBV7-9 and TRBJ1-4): DTGVSQNPRHKITKRGQNVTFRCDPISEHNRLYWYRQTLGQGPEFLTYFQNEAQLEKSRLLSDRFSAERPKGSFSTLEIQRTEQGDSAMYLCASSLRLGQKREKLFFGSGTQLSVL.

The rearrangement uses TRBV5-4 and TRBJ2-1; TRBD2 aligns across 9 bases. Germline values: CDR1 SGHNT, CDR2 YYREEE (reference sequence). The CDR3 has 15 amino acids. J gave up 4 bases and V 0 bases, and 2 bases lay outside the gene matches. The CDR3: CASSLGLAEYNEQFF. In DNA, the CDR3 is TGTGCCAGCAGCTTGGGACTAGCGGAATACAATGAGCAGTTCTTC. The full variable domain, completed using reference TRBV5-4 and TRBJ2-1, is ETGVTQSPTHLIKTRGQQVTLRCSSQSGHNTVSWYQQALGQGPQFIFQYYREEENGRGNFPPRFSGLQFPNYSSELNVNALELDDSALYLCASSLGLAEYNEQFFGPGTRLTVL.

The CDR3 reads CASSFDRAGNTIYF. DNA for the CDR3: TGTGCCAGCAGCTTTGACAGGGCCGGAAACACCATATATTTT. The chain has TRBV7-2 and TRBJ1-3, with 7 nucleotides matching TRBD1. The CDR3 has 14 residues. V lost 3 bases and J lost 4; bases outside the gene matches: 3. Germline CDR1 reads SGHTA; CDR2 reads FQGNSA.

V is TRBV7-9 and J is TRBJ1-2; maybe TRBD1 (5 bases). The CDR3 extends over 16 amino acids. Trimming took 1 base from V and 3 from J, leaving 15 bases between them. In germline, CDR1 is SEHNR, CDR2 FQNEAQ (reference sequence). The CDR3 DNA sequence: TGTGCCAGCAGCTTAGTTACAGGTCGGGGGGACTATGGCTACACCTTC. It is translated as CASSLVTGRGDYGYTF. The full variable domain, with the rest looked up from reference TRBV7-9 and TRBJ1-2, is DTGVSQNPRHKITKRGQNVTFRCDPISEHNRLYWYRQTLGQGPEFLTYFQNEAQLEKSRLLSDRFSAERPKGSFSTLEIQRTEQGDSAMYLCASSLVTGRGDYGYTFGSGTRLTVV.

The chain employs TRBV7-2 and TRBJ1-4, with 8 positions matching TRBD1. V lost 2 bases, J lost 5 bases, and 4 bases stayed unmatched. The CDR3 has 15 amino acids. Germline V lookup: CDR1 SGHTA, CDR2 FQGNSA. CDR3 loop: CASSLWGQENEKLFF. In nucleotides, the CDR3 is TGTGCCAGCAGCTTATGGGGACAGGAGAATGAAAAACTGTTTTTT.

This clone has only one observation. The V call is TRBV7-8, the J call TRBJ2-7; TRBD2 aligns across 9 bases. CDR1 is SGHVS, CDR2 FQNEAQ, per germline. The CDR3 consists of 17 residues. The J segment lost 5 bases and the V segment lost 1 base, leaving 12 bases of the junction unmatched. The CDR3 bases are TGTGCCAGCAGCTTAGTCCGGCAAGCGGGGGGTAGGGACGAGCAGTACTTC. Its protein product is CASSLVRQAGGRDEQYF.

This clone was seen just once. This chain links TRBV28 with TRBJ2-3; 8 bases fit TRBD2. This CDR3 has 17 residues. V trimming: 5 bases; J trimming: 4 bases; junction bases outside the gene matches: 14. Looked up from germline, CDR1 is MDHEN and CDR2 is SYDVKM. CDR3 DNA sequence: TGTGCCAGCAGTGCTCCCCTTGGCGGGGGGCCTGCAGATACGCAGTATTTT. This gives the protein CASSAPLGGGPADTQYF.

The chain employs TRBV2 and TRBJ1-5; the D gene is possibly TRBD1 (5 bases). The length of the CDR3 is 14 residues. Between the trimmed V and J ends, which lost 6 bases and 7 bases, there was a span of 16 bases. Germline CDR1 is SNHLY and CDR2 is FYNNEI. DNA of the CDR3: TGTGCCAGCAGCGTGGGTGGGGCCAGGCAGCCCCAGCATTTT. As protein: CASSVGGARQPQHF.

CDR3 coding DNA: TGTGCCAGCATTTGGAGCTACGAGCAGTACGTC. It codes for CASIWSYEQYV. V is TRBV7-3 and J is TRBJ2-7, with no clear D. Germline loops: CDR1 SGHTA, CDR2 FQGTGA. V was trimmed by 7 bases and J by 3 bases, leaving 7 bases between them. The CDR3 has 11 residues.

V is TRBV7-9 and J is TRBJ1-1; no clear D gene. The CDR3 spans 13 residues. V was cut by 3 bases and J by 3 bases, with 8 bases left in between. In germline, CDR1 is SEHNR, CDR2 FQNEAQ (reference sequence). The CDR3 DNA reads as TGTGCCAGCAGCTTGGACGGGGACACTGAAGCTTTCTTT. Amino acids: CASSLDGDTEAFF.

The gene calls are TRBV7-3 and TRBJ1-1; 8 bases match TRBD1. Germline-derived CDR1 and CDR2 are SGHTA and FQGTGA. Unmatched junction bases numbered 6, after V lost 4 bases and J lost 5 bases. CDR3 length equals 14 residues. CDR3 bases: TGTGCCAGCAGCTCCGGGACAGGCCGAACTGAAGCTTTCTTT. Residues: CASSSGTGRTEAFF.

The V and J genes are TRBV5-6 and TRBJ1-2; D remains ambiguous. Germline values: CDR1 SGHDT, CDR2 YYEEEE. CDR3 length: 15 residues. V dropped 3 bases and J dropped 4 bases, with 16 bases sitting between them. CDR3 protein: CASSYRTSDFYGYTF. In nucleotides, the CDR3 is TGTGCCAGCAGCTACCGGACCTCAGACTTCTATGGCTACACCTTC.

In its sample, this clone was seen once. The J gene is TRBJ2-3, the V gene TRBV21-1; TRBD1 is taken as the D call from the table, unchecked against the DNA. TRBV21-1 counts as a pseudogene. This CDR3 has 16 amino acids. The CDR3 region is CASSSPGQGALDTQYF. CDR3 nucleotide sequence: TGTGCCAGCAGCAGCCCGGGACAGGGGGCTTTGGATACGCAGTATTTT.

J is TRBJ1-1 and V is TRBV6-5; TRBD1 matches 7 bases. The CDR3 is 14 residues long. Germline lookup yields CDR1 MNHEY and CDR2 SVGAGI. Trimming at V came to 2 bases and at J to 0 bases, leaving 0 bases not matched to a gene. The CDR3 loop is CASSYGTVNTEAFF. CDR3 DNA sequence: TGTGCCAGCAGTTACGGGACAGTGAACACTGAAGCTTTCTTT.

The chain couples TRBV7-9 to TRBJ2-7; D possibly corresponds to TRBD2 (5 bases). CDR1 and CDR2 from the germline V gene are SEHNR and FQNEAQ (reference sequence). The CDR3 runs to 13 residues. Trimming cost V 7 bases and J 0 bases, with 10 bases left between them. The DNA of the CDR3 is TGTGCCAGCACACGGGATACCTCCTACGAGCAGTACTTC. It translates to CASTRDTSYEQYF.

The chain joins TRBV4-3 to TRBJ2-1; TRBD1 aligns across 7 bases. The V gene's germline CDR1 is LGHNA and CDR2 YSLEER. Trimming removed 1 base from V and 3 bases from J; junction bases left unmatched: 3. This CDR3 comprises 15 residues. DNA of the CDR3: TGCGCCAGCAGCCAAGTCCGGGACAGCTACAATGAGCAGTTCTTC. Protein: CASSQVRDSYNEQFF.

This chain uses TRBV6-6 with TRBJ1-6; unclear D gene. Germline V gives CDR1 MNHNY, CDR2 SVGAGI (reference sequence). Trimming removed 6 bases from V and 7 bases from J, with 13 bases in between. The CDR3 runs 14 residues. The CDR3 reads CASSRSPQNSPLHF. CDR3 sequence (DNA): TGTGCCAGCAGCCGGTCCCCCCAGAATTCACCCCTCCACTTT.

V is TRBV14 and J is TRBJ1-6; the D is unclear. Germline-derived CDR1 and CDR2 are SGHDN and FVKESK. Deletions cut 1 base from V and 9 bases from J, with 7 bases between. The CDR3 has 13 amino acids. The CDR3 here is CASSQARVSPLHF. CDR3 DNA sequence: TGTGCCAGCAGCCAAGCGCGGGTTTCACCCCTCCACTTT.

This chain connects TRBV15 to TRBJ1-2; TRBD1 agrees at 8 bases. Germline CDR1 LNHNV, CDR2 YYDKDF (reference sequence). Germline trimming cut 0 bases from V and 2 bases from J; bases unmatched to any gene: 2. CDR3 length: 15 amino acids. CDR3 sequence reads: CATSREGQANYGYTF. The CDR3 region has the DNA TGTGCCACCAGCAGAGAGGGACAGGCGAACTATGGCTACACCTTC.

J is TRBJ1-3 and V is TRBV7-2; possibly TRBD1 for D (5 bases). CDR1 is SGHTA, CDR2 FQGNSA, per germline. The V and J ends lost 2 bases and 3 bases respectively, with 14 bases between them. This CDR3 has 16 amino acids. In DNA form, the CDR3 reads TGTGCCAGCAGCTTATCAGGGATACTAGGTGGAAACACCATATATTTT. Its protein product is CASSLSGILGGNTIYF.

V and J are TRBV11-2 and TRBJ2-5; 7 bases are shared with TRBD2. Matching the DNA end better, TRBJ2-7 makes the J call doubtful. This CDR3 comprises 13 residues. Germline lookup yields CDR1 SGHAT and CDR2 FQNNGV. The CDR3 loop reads CASSSRDYGEQYF. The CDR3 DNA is TGTGCCAGCAGCTCTCGGGACTACGGCGAGCAGTACTTC.

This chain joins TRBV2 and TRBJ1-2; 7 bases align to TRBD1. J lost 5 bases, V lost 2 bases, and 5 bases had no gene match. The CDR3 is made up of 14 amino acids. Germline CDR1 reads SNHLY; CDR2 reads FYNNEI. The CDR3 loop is CASSEQGGWYGYTF. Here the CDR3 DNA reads TGTGCCAGCAGTGAACAGGGGGGCTGGTATGGCTACACCTTC.

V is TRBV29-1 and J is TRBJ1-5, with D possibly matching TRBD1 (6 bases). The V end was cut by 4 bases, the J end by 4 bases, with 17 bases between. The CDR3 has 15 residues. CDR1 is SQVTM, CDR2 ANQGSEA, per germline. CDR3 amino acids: CSVAAGGQGNQPQHF. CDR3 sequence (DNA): TGCAGCGTTGCGGCTGGGGGGCAGGGGAATCAGCCCCAGCATTTT.

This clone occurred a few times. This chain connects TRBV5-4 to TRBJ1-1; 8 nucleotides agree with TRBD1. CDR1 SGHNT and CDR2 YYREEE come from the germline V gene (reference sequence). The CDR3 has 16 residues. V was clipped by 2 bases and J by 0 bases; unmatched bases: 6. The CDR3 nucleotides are TGTGCCAGCAGCTTTGGGGACAGGCCCATGAACACTGAAGCTTTCTTT. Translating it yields CASSFGDRPMNTEAFF.

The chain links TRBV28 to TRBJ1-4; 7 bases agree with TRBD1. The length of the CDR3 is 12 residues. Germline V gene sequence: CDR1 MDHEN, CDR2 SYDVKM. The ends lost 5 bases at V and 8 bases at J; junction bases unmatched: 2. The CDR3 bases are TGTGCCAGCAGTCGGACAGGCGAAAAACTGTTTTTT. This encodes CASSRTGEKLFF. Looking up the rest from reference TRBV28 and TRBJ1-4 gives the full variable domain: DVKVTQSSRYLVKRTGEKVFLECVQDMDHENMFWYRQDPGLGLRLIYFSYDVKMKEKGDIPEGYSVSREKKERFSLILESASTNQTSMYLCASSRTGEKLFFGSGTQLSVL.

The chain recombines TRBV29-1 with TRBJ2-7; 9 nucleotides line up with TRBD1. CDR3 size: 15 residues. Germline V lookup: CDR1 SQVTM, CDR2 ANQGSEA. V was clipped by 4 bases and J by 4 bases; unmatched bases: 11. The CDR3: CSVVAGTGRGYEQYV. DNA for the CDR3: TGCAGCGTTGTTGCCGGGACAGGGAGGGGATACGAGCAGTACGTC.